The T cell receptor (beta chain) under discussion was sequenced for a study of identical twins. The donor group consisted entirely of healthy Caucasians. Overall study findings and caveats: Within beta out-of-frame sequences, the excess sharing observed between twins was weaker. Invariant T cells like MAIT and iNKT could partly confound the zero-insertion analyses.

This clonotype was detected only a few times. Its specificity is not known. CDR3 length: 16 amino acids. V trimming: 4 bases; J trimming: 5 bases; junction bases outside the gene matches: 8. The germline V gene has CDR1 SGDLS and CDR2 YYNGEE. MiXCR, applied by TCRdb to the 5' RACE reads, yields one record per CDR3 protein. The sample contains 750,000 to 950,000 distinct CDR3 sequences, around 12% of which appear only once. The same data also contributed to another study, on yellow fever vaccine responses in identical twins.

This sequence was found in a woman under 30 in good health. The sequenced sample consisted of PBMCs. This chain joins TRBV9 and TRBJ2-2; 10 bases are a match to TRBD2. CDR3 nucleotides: TGTGCCAGCAGCCCGCCGGGACTAGCGATGACCGGGGAGCTGTTTTTT. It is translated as CASSPPGLAMTGELFF. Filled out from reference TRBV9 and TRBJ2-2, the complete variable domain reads DSGVTQTPKHLITATGQRVTLRCSPRSGDLSVYWYQQSLDQGLQFLIQYYNGEERAKGNILERFSAQQFPDLHSELNLSSLELGDSALYFCASSPPGLAMTGELFFGEGSRLTVL.